These 13 T cell receptor beta chains were sequenced from one sample in a study of T cells after yellow fever vaccination. TCRdb called the 5' RACE reads again in MiXCR, with one record for every CDR3 protein. The sample consists of roughly 340,000 distinct CDR3 sequences, roughly 4.3% of them appearing once. Sequenced material: PBMCs, taken 5 days after the yellow fever booster vaccination. The receptor source for this set is a man aged 18 to 30 who received the YFV17D yellow fever vaccine.

The chain recombines TRBV12-3 or TRBV12-4 with TRBJ2-5; D is perhaps TRBD2 (6 bases). This CDR3 spans 15 amino acids. The V and J ends lost 5 bases and 0 bases respectively, with 13 bases between them. CDR3: CASSDPRGDQETQYF. For the CDR3, the DNA is TGTGCCAGCAGTGACCCCCGCGGGGACCAAGAGACCCAGTACTTC.

This clonotype has a count of ten or more. V and J are TRBV12-3 or TRBV12-4 and TRBJ2-3, with 10 nucleotides matching TRBD2. This CDR3 has 14 amino acids. Trimming at V came to 2 bases and at J to 4 bases, leaving 0 bases not matched to a gene. The CDR3 spells CASSLLAGADTQYF. CDR3 nucleotide sequence: TGTGCCAGCAGTTTACTAGCGGGGGCAGATACGCAGTATTTT.

This clonotype was seen more than once but under ten times. The chain joins TRBV7-9 to TRBJ2-3; 10 nucleotides line up with TRBD2. Germline CDR1 is SEHNR and CDR2 is FQNEAQ (reference sequence). The CDR3 has 16 amino acids. J gave up 0 bases and V 5 bases, and 5 bases lay outside the gene matches. CDR3 residues: CASSLRTSGSTDTQYF. DNA for the CDR3: TGTGCCAGCAGCCTTCGGACTAGCGGCAGCACAGATACGCAGTATTTT.

This clonotype was found many times. Here the CDR3 DNA reads TGTGCCAGCGGCCGCGACCCGAGGGTAGAGCAGTACTTC. This sequence encodes CASGRDPRVEQYF. The gene calls are TRBV12-3 or TRBV12-4 and TRBJ2-7; weak D call: TRBD2 (5 bases). CDR3 length: 13 amino acids. V lost 8 bases, J lost 7 bases, and 18 bases lay in between.

V usage is TRBV9 and J usage is TRBJ1-4; 7 nucleotides agree with TRBD1. Unmatched junction bases numbered 19, after V lost 0 bases and J lost 8 bases. Looked up from germline, CDR1 is SGDLS and CDR2 is YYNGEE. This CDR3 spans 19 amino acids. CDR3 region: CASSVGASLDEGAREKLFF. CDR3 nucleotides: TGTGCCAGCAGCGTAGGAGCGTCTTTAGACGAGGGGGCGCGAGAAAAACTGTTTTTT.

A few counts support this clonotype. The chain joins TRBV28 to TRBJ2-7; tentatively, D is TRBD1 or TRBD2 (5 bases each). The CDR3 loop spans 12 amino acids. In germline, CDR1 is MDHEN, CDR2 SYDVKM. V lost 5 bases to trimming and J lost 7 bases, with 12 bases between them. CDR3 nucleotide sequence: TGTGCCAGCAGTCAAATCTGGGGGGAGCAGTACGTC. It codes for CASSQIWGEQYV.

This sequence joins TRBV11-2 and TRBJ2-7, with D hard to call. V was clipped by 4 bases and J by 0 bases, with 25 bases between them. Germline CDR1 reads SGHAT; CDR2 reads FQNNGV. The CDR3 runs to 19 residues. The CDR3 region has the DNA TGTGCCAGCAGCTACTCTACGGGTTTTGTGGGCCATACCTCCTACGAGCAGTACTTC. Translated, it gives CASSYSTGFVGHTSYEQYF.

This clonotype came up a few times. V and J are TRBV24-1 and TRBJ1-1; a weak D match, TRBD1 (6 bases). This CDR3 contains 18 residues. CDR1 is KGHDR and CDR2 is SFDVKD in the germline V gene. Trimming removed 7 bases at V and 0 bases at J, with 23 bases between. The chain's CDR3 is CATRAKYRDFSMNTEAFF. The CDR3 nucleotides are TGTGCCACCAGGGCGAAATACAGGGATTTTTCGATGAACACTGAAGCTTTCTTT.

V usage is TRBV20-1 and J usage is TRBJ1-1; 8 bases map to TRBD1. Germline V gives CDR1 DFQATT, CDR2 SNEGSKA (reference sequence). The ends lost 6 bases at V and 5 bases at J; junction bases unmatched: 8. The CDR3 spans 13 residues. The CDR3 is CSARDRGWTEAFF. The CDR3 DNA is TGCAGTGCCCGAGACAGGGGATGGACTGAAGCTTTCTTT.

This clonotype was detected a few times. This chain uses TRBV7-3 with TRBJ2-7; D assignment may be TRBD1 or TRBD2 (7 bases each). V lost 4 bases to trimming and J lost 1 base, with 14 bases between them. Germline lookup yields CDR1 SGHTA and CDR2 FQGTGA. This CDR3 contains 15 residues. The CDR3 DNA reads TGTGCCAGCAGCTCCAGGGGGGGAGGTTCCTACGAGCAGTACTTC. It encodes CASSSRGGGSYEQYF. The whole variable domain, remainder taken from reference TRBV7-3 and TRBJ2-7, is GAGVSQTPSNKVTEKGKYVELRCDPISGHTALYWYRQSLGQGPEFLIYFQGTGAADDSGLPNDRFFAVRPEGSVSTLKIQRTERGDSAVYLCASSSRGGGSYEQYFGPGTRLTVT.

This chain connects TRBV5-1 to TRBJ2-2, with D perhaps being TRBD1 or TRBD2 (5 bases each). V shed 6 bases and J shed 1 base, with 16 bases lying between them. The CDR3 runs to 16 residues. CDR1 and CDR2 from the germline V gene are SGHRS and YFSETQ. CDR3 sequence reads: CASNLGWDVNTGELFF. The CDR3 DNA reads TGCGCCAGCAATTTAGGGTGGGACGTGAACACCGGGGAGCTGTTTTTT.

This clonotype came up many times. The genes are TRBV19 and TRBJ2-4, with D perhaps being TRBD1 or TRBD2 (6 bases each). CDR1 LNHDA and CDR2 SQIVND come from the germline V gene (reference sequence). The CDR3 is 12 amino acids. V lost 8 bases, J lost 9 bases, and 14 bases lay in between. The CDR3 reads CASGGGLGIQYF. In DNA, the CDR3 is TGTGCCAGTGGAGGGGGGCTGGGCATTCAGTACTTC.

Many counts were recorded for this clonotype. The chain recombines TRBV20-1 with TRBJ2-5, with 12 nucleotides matching TRBD2. From germline, CDR1 is DFQATT and CDR2 SNEGSKA (reference sequence). V trimming: 0 bases; J trimming: 2 bases; junction bases outside the gene matches: 13. The CDR3 is 19 residues long. The CDR3 bases are TGCAGTGCTAGAGACCCGGACCGTGTAACTAGCGGGGGGCAAGAGACCCAGTACTTC. Translation: CSARDPDRVTSGGQETQYF.